Sequencing of this T cell receptor (beta chain) was carried out in a study of blood T cell repertoires in COVID-19. Turning to the study itself: The United States, Italy and Spain supplied acute and convalescent COVID-19 samples. In each case, the material was cDNA or gDNA derived from T cells, B-cell-depleted T cells, or PBMCs.

Participant reports of clinical history set cohort assignment. Per the authors' pipeline: Estimated nucleated cell counts came from reference gene primer amplification. Sequenced by immunoSEQ multiplex PCR; TCRdb stores in-frame clones only, minus some. V and J calls plus clone size are reproduced from that table; the DNA served to infer D and trimming. Of under 200,000 clones in the sample, roughly 90% were seen once. V lost 3 bases to trimming and J lost 5 bases, with 14 bases between them. Germline CDR1 and CDR2: SGDLS and YYNGEE. The CDR3 contains 14 residues. The clonotype comes from a woman between 45 and 65 years old who had recovered from COVID-19. V gene TRBV9 combines with J gene TRBJ2-5; tentatively, D is TRBD2 (6 bases). Input material: PBMCs or T cells enriched from blood (not recorded which). The CDR3 DNA sequence: TGTGCCAGCAGCGGGGCGGGGATTGAGGAGACCCAGTACTTC. This translates into CASSGAGIEETQYF.